This T cell receptor beta chain originates from a study of a mutant IDH1 vaccine in newly diagnosed glioma. The CDR3 covers 12 residues. V was cut by 4 bases and J by 7 bases, with 10 bases left in between. CDR1 is SGHDN and CDR2 is FVKESK in the germline V gene. Sequenced by immunoSEQ multiplex PCR; TCRdb stores in-frame clones only, minus some. The sample shows about 94,000 clones, around nine tenths of them seen only once. The count of this clone is one. The antigen is not known. The time point is: week 47, end of study. The study gave 300 ug of mutant IDH1 20-mer peptide per vaccine dose, with topical imiquimod.

This clonotype was sampled from a woman between 45 and 60 years old with glioma. The sample here was PBMCs, taken from a glioma patient whose treatment included an IDH1 peptide vaccine. This chain joins TRBV14 and TRBJ1-1; D gene uncertain. In nucleotides, the CDR3 is TGTGCCAGCAGCCCGACGGTTTATGAAGCTTTCTTT. Its protein product is CASSPTVYEAFF.